Each of the 22 T cell receptor beta chains below was sequenced from the same sample in a study of shared clonotypes between healthy human individuals. This table comes from immunoSEQ multiplex PCR, and its TCRdb copy is limited to in-frame clones, with some not included. The table lists about 710,000 clones, 72% of them singletons. Specimen: memory CD4+ T cells sorted from blood. This sample's subset: CD45RA-negative fraction. These receptors came from a woman in her thirties in good health.

V and J are TRBV27 and TRBJ1-2; 7 bases align to TRBD1. The germline V gene has CDR1 MNHEY and CDR2 SMNVEV (reference sequence). Trimming removed 5 bases from V and 2 bases from J; junction bases left unmatched: 8. The CDR3 has 15 residues. The CDR3 DNA is TGTGCCAGCAGTCTCCAGGGACAGCCCAACTATGGCTACACCTTC. Amino acid sequence: CASSLQGQPNYGYTF.

About this clone itself: The same CDR3 can be traced to other DNA sequences in this sample. The chain employs TRBV2 and TRBJ2-1; TRBD1 aligns across 7 bases. Trimming at V came to 2 bases and at J to 4 bases, leaving 5 bases not matched to a gene. Germline V gene lookup returns CDR1 SNHLY and CDR2 FYNNEI. This CDR3 is 15 amino acids long. CDR3: CASSERQGRYNEQFF. The CDR3 DNA sequence: TGTGCCAGCAGTGAACGACAGGGAAGGTACAATGAGCAGTTCTTC.

This clone was counted between two and nine times. The gene calls are TRBV5-5 and TRBJ2-7, with TRBD1 matching 7 bases. V lost 2 bases and J lost 6; bases outside the gene matches: 11. Germline CDR1 reads SGHKS; CDR2 reads YYEKEE (reference sequence). CDR3 length equals 15 residues. For the CDR3, the DNA is TGTGCCAGCAGCTTAACGGGACAGATTCCTACCGAGCAGTACTTC. This codes for CASSLTGQIPTEQYF.

The chain has TRBV5-5 and TRBJ1-3; D gene uncertain. CDR3 length: 16 amino acids. The V end lost 3 bases, the J end lost 0 bases, and 13 bases lay between the germline ends. Per the germline V gene, CDR1 is SGHKS and CDR2 is YYEKEE (reference sequence). The chain's CDR3 is CASSWETVNSGNTIYF. The DNA for the CDR3 is TGTGCCAGCAGCTGGGAAACAGTCAACTCTGGAAACACCATATATTTT.

J is TRBJ1-1 and V is TRBV2; D is unresolved. This CDR3 region has 13 residues. Germline assignment: CDR1 SNHLY and CDR2 FYNNEI. The germline V and J ends were trimmed by 7 bases and 1 base, with 10 bases remaining between them. CDR3 DNA sequence: TGTGCCAGCACTAGACCACCGAACACTGAAGCTTTCTTT. Amino acid sequence: CASTRPPNTEAFF.

V gene TRBV2 combines with J gene TRBJ1-2; 7 bases line up with TRBD1. CDR1 is SNHLY, CDR2 FYNNEI, per germline. The CDR3 sequence is 16 residues long. V lost 1 base and J lost 5; bases outside the gene matches: 10. CDR3 sequence reads: CASSEDRLGGGYGYTF. In DNA form, the CDR3 reads TGTGCCAGCAGTGAAGACCGGTTAGGGGGCGGGTATGGCTACACCTTC. The full variable domain, rest sourced from reference TRBV2 and TRBJ1-2, is EPEVTQTPSHQVTQMGQEVILRCVPISNHLYFYWYRQILGQKVEFLVSFYNNEISEKSEIFDDQFSVERPDGSNFTLKIRSTKLEDSAMYFCASSEDRLGGGYGYTFGSGTRLTVV.

The J gene is TRBJ2-6, the V gene TRBV5-1, with D unclear. V lost 0 bases and J 0 bases, leaving 10 bases between the germline ends. The CDR3 is 17 amino acids. Germline assignment: CDR1 SGHRS and CDR2 YFSETQ. CDR3 sequence: CASSLGQPLSGANVLTF. The CDR3 DNA reads TGCGCCAGCAGCTTGGGCCAGCCTCTCTCTGGGGCCAACGTCCTGACTTTC.

The gene calls are TRBV18 and TRBJ2-2; unclear D gene. CDR3 length: 15 residues. The V gene's germline CDR1 is KGHSH and CDR2 LQKENI. With 0 bases removed from V and 4 bases from J, the gap between germline ends came to 9 bases. In DNA form, the CDR3 reads TGTGCCAGCTCACCACCTACATCCGCCACCGGGGAGCTGTTTTTT. Protein: CASSPPTSATGELFF.

V and J are TRBV18 and TRBJ1-2; 12 nucleotides match TRBD1. Germline V gives CDR1 KGHSH, CDR2 LQKENI. The CDR3 is made up of 16 amino acids. J gave up 8 bases and V 3 bases, and 10 bases lay outside the gene matches. The CDR3 DNA reads TGTGCCAGCTCACCTGGGACAGGGGGCCCGACGGGCGGCTACACCTTC. Its protein product is CASSPGTGGPTGGYTF.

A word on this clone: Other DNA sequences of this sample code for an identical CDR3. This sequence joins TRBV5-1 and TRBJ1-1, with TRBD1 matching 7 bases. Germline values: CDR1 SGHRS, CDR2 YFSETQ. The CDR3 is 13 residues long. V lost 2 bases and J lost 3; bases outside the gene matches: 1. The CDR3 sequence is CASSFQGDTEAFF. CDR3 sequence (DNA): TGCGCCAGCAGCTTCCAGGGGGACACTGAAGCTTTCTTT.

This sequence joins TRBV28 and TRBJ1-1, with 7 bases aligning to TRBD1. Trimming cost V 5 bases and J 0 bases; bases outside gene matches: 3. This CDR3 is 14 amino acids long. CDR1 is MDHEN, CDR2 SYDVKM, per germline. The CDR3 bases are TGTGCCAGCAGTCAGGGGGACCTGAACACTGAAGCTTTCTTT. Amino acids: CASSQGDLNTEAFF. Full variable domain (rest looked up from reference TRBV28 and TRBJ1-1): DVKVTQSSRYLVKRTGEKVFLECVQDMDHENMFWYRQDPGLGLRLIYFSYDVKMKEKGDIPEGYSVSREKKERFSLILESASTNQTSMYLCASSQGDLNTEAFFGQGTRLTVV.

The chain combines TRBV27 with TRBJ2-5; D not certain. The germline gives CDR1 MNHEY, CDR2 SMNVEV (reference sequence). This CDR3 spans 14 amino acids. V dropped 3 bases and J dropped 11 bases, with 19 bases sitting between them. The CDR3 reads CASSFNGRSGEQYF. The CDR3 DNA sequence: TGTGCCAGCAGTTTTAACGGCCGGTCCGGAGAGCAGTACTTC.

This rearrangement joins TRBV11-2 to TRBJ2-2, with D perhaps matching TRBD2 (5 bases). The V gene lost 4 bases and the J gene lost 4 bases, with 10 bases spanning the gap. This CDR3 has 14 residues. Per germline, CDR1 SGHAT and CDR2 FQNNGV. The chain's CDR3 is CASSYRAATGELFF. CDR3 in DNA: TGTGCCAGCAGCTACCGAGCGGCCACCGGGGAGCTGTTTTTT.

This clone was seen ten or more times. The chain combines TRBV2 with TRBJ2-7, with 8 bases identical to TRBD2. Per the germline V gene, CDR1 is SNHLY and CDR2 is FYNNEI. CDR3 length: 15 residues. J lost 6 bases, V lost 2 bases, and 9 bases had no gene match. CDR3 DNA sequence: TGTGCCAGCAGTGAAAGGACTAGCCAGACCTCCGAGCAGTACTTC. Translating it yields CASSERTSQTSEQYF.

This clone came up a few times. The V and J genes are TRBV28 and TRBJ1-1, with 8 bases identical to TRBD1. Germline CDR1 and CDR2: MDHEN and SYDVKM. The CDR3 consists of 15 residues. V gave up 2 bases and J gave up 4 bases; unmatched junction bases: 6. CDR3 sequence: CASSLLDRGFTEAFF. The CDR3 DNA sequence: TGTGCCAGCAGTTTACTCGACAGGGGTTTCACTGAAGCTTTCTTT.

The chain carries TRBV6-6 and TRBJ1-5; 7 bases agree with TRBD1. CDR3 length: 16 residues. Germline V CDR1 and CDR2: MNHNY, SVGAGI (reference sequence). Germline trimming cut 4 bases from V and 2 bases from J; bases unmatched to any gene: 8. The CDR3 DNA reads as TGTGCCAGCAGTTCCACAGGGGATAGAGGCAATCAGCCCCAGCATTTT. Translation: CASSSTGDRGNQPQHF.

The V and J genes are TRBV28 and TRBJ2-7; 7 bases are a match to TRBD2. The CDR3 sequence is 14 residues long. The germline gives CDR1 MDHEN, CDR2 SYDVKM. The ends lost 5 bases at V and 3 bases at J; junction bases unmatched: 7. CDR3 loop: CASSESGVFYEQYF. Here the CDR3 DNA reads TGTGCCAGCAGTGAGAGCGGGGTGTTCTACGAGCAGTACTTC.

This clone was observed once. The V call is TRBV25-1, the J call TRBJ2-7; TRBD2 agrees at 14 bases. The CDR3 is 16 residues long. Trimming at V came to 5 bases and at J to 6 bases, leaving 9 bases not matched to a gene. Germline loops: CDR1 MGHDK, CDR2 SYGVNS. The CDR3 region has the DNA TGTGCCAGCAGTAAGCCCGGGACTAGCGGGAGCGGCGAGCAGTACTTC. Its translation: CASSKPGTSGSGEQYF.

Regarding this clone: This clone may be a read error of a much larger clone one base away. This chain joins TRBV2 and TRBJ1-5, with D possibly TRBD1 on 5 matching bases. V shed 7 bases and J shed 0 bases, with 7 bases lying between them. This CDR3 region has 13 residues. The germline V gene encodes CDR1 SNHLY and CDR2 FYNNEI. The CDR3 region is CASKGHSNQPQHF. CDR3 nucleotide sequence: TGTGCCAGCAAGGGGCATAGCAATCAGCCCCAGCATTTT.

The V call is TRBV7-2, the J call TRBJ2-5; 7 nucleotides match TRBD1. CDR1 is SGHTA and CDR2 is FQGNSA in the germline V gene. V gave up 5 bases and J gave up 2 bases; unmatched junction bases: 8. This CDR3 contains 15 residues. The CDR3 reads CASSQTGNWQETQYF. CDR3 nucleotide sequence: TGTGCCAGCAGCCAGACAGGGAATTGGCAAGAGACCCAGTACTTC.

The chain is built from TRBV29-1 and TRBJ1-2; D perhaps matches TRBD1 (5 bases). Trimming pared 7 bases from V and 0 bases from J, leaving 12 bases between. The CDR3 runs to 13 residues. Germline assignment: CDR1 SQVTM and CDR2 ANQGSEA. The CDR3 nucleotides are TGCAGCGCAAGGGACTTAGCTAACTATGGCTACACCTTC. It yields the protein CSARDLANYGYTF.

V gene TRBV6-1 combines with J gene TRBJ2-5; the D is unclear. The ends were cut back, 7 bases at V and 1 base at J, with 10 bases in the middle. Germline values: CDR1 MNHNS, CDR2 SASEGT. This CDR3 comprises 13 residues. The chain's CDR3 is CASIRQSQETQYF. The CDR3 region has the DNA TGTGCCAGCATTCGGCAGTCCCAAGAGACCCAGTACTTC.